This entry features one T cell receptor (beta chain) sequence. This CDR3 has 16 residues. V gave up 1 base and J gave up 5 bases; unmatched junction bases: 8. CDR1 and CDR2 (germline): SEHNR, FQNEAQ (reference sequence). The data stem from a study of graft-versus-host responses after intestinal transplantation. Study in general: Among the recipients, all got anti-thymocyte globulin induction and then tacrolimus and steroids for 3 to 4 years.

Some clones are missing from TCRdb's copy, which holds only in-frame ones; the method was immunoSEQ multiplex PCR. The sample lists approximately 60,000 clones, about 90% seen once, with 1.5% to 2% in the top ten. The receptor comes from a human patient who received an intestinal transplant, so some T cells may come from the graft donor. The source was PBMCs, collected 26 days after transplant. The J gene is TRBJ2-5, the V gene TRBV7-9, with TRBD1 matching 9 bases. CDR3 sequence (DNA): TGTGCCAGCAGCTTAGATCTTGGACAGGGGACGGAGACCCAGTACTTC. It translates to CASSLDLGQGTETQYF.